This T cell receptor beta chain was sequenced during a study of shared clonotypes between healthy human individuals. Naive CD8 cells comprised CD45RO-negative, CCR7-positively selected cells, excluding terminally differentiated effector memory CD45RA+ cells. TCRdb's copy holds only in-frame clones and misses some; the assay was immunoSEQ multiplex PCR. The table lists roughly 650,000 clones, about 96% of them singletons. CDR1 is MNHEY and CDR2 is SMNVEV in the germline V gene (reference sequence). The CDR3 length is 17 residues. J lost 7 bases, V lost 3 bases, and 10 bases had no gene match. Sequencing input: naive CD8+ T cells sorted from blood. The chain uses TRBV27 and TRBJ2-2; the match to TRBD2 covers 11 bases. The TCR sequence derives from a woman in her 30s in good health. The CDR3 loop is CASSLETSGIVDGELFF. The CDR3 DNA sequence: TGTGCCAGCAGTTTGGAGACTAGCGGGATTGTAGACGGGGAGCTGTTTTTT.